The 30 T cell receptor beta chains listed next were all sequenced from one sample in a study of cytomegalovirus exposure and HLA in healthy donors. With 60 Vbeta and 13 Jbeta primers, the PCR was carried out. TCRdb's table, derived via immunoSEQ multiplex PCR, lists solely in-frame clones and lacks some. The sample contains about 150,000 clones, about 76% of which appear only once. The sequencing input was PBMCs. The receptors originated from a human donor in good health.

The chain links TRBV13 to TRBJ2-7, with 7 nucleotides matching TRBD1. V lost 5 bases to trimming and J lost 0 bases; unmatched junction nucleotides: 4. Germline V CDR1 and CDR2: PRHDT, FYEKMQ (reference sequence). The CDR3 extends over 14 amino acids. The CDR3 nucleotides read TGTGCCAGCAGCGGGACAGAATTCTCCTACGAGCAGTACTTC. Its translation: CASSGTEFSYEQYF.

This chain uses TRBV7-6 with TRBJ2-1, with 11 nucleotides matching TRBD2. V shed 2 bases and J 10 bases; nucleotides not matched to a gene: 7. Germline V gene sequence: CDR1 SGHVS, CDR2 FNYEAQ. The CDR3 consists of 15 residues. CDR3 in amino acids: CASSLSSGRAGEQFF. CDR3 DNA: TGTGCCAGCAGCTTAAGTAGCGGGAGGGCCGGGGAGCAGTTCTTC.

The chain uses TRBV6-5 and TRBJ2-1, with 7 bases identical to TRBD2. This CDR3 comprises 13 residues. J gave up 7 bases and V 4 bases, and 4 bases lay outside the gene matches. Germline-derived CDR1 and CDR2 are MNHEY and SVGAGI. CDR3 loop: CASSSGGLNEQFF. The DNA of the CDR3 is TGTGCCAGCAGTTCGGGGGGACTGAATGAGCAGTTCTTC.

This clone showed up just once. The V gene is TRBV13, the J gene TRBJ2-7, with 11 positions matching TRBD2. Germline CDR1 PRHDT, CDR2 FYEKMQ (reference sequence). This CDR3 comprises 17 residues. V was clipped by 0 bases and J by 7 bases; unmatched bases: 11. DNA of the CDR3: TGTGCCAGCAGCTTAGGCCGAATGAAAGGACTAGCGGGTGAGCAGTACTTC. This gives the protein CASSLGRMKGLAGEQYF.

V and J are TRBV11-2 and TRBJ2-7; 9 bases match TRBD2. The CDR3 has 15 residues. The V segment lost 5 bases and the J segment 0 bases; nucleotides outside the gene matches: 5. CDR1 is SGHAT and CDR2 is FQNNGV in the germline V gene. In DNA form, the CDR3 reads TGTGCCAGCAGCCCTGAGCGGGGGGCCTCCTACGAGCAGTACTTC. This gives the protein CASSPERGASYEQYF. Using reference TRBV11-2 and TRBJ2-7 for the parts outside the CDR3, the full variable domain is EAGVAQSPRYKIIEKRQSVAFWCNPISGHATLYWYQQILGQGPKLLIQFQNNGVVDDSQLPKDRFSAERLKGVDSTLKIQPAKLEDSAVYLCASSPERGASYEQYFGPGTRLTVT.

V and J are TRBV6-1 and TRBJ2-1; 11 bases align to TRBD2. CDR1 is MNHNS, CDR2 SASEGT, per germline. The CDR3 consists of 14 residues. Trimming cost V 11 bases and J 7 bases; bases outside gene matches: 10. Here the CDR3 reads CAGEASGGWNEQFF. The CDR3 DNA follows: TGTGCCGGAGAGGCTAGCGGGGGGTGGAATGAGCAGTTCTTC.

The rearrangement uses TRBV2 and TRBJ1-1, with a tentative D call TRBD1 (6 bases). Germline CDR1 and CDR2: SNHLY and FYNNEI. V was pared by 10 bases and J by 2 bases, with 17 bases between. The CDR3 consists of 14 residues. CDR3 amino acids: CAIPPGESNTEAFF. The DNA of the CDR3 is TGTGCCATCCCACCAGGGGAAAGTAACACTGAAGCTTTCTTT.

Comments on this clone: Distinct nucleotide sequences in the sample also encode this CDR3. The CDR3 sequence is CASTEGGVGEQFF. The CDR3 nucleotides read TGTGCCAGCACCGAAGGGGGGGTTGGTGAGCAGTTCTTC. This sequence joins TRBV7-2 and TRBJ2-1; TRBD2 is a possible D gene (7 bases). Germline V gives CDR1 SGHTA, CDR2 FQGNSA. This CDR3 is built from 13 residues. Trimming took off 7 bases at V and 9 bases at J, with 16 bases between the two ends. Drawing the rest from reference TRBV7-2 and TRBJ2-1, the complete variable domain is GAGVSQSPSNKVTEKGKDVELRCDPISGHTALYWYRQSLGQGLEFLIYFQGNSAPDKSGLPSDRFSAERTGGSVSTLTIQRTQQEDSAVYLCASTEGGVGEQFFGPGTRLTVL.

This clone was seen a handful of times. V and J are TRBV6-1 and TRBJ1-1, with 11 bases lining up with TRBD1. Germline CDR1 and CDR2: MNHNS and SASEGT. Trimming removed 4 bases from V and 4 bases from J; junction bases left unmatched: 11. CDR3 length: 17 residues. CDR3 bases: TGTGCCAGCAGTGTAACATCCGGGACAGGGGGGCGCACTGAAGCTTTCTTT. Translating it yields CASSVTSGTGGRTEAFF.

In its sample, this clone was seen once. This chain uses TRBV7-2 with TRBJ1-2, with 10 bases fitting TRBD1. V trimming: 5 bases; J trimming: 4 bases; junction bases outside the gene matches: 10. The germline CDR1 and CDR2 sequences are SGHTA and FQGNSA. The CDR3 extends over 16 amino acids. The CDR3 nucleotides read TGTGCCAGCAGCCCCCGGGACAGGGGCGATGTCTATGGCTACACCTTC. Its protein is CASSPRDRGDVYGYTF.

The CDR3 spells CASSPLAGTYNEQFF. As DNA, the CDR3 is TGCGCCAGCAGCCCCCTAGCGGGGACCTACAATGAGCAGTTCTTC. The chain couples TRBV4-1 to TRBJ2-1; 9 nucleotides line up with TRBD2. In germline, CDR1 is MGHRA, CDR2 YSYEKL. V lost 4 bases and J lost 2; bases outside the gene matches: 3. The CDR3 runs to 15 residues.

The chain carries TRBV27 and TRBJ2-1, with a tentative D call TRBD1 (6 bases). This CDR3 is 14 amino acids long. V shed 6 bases and J shed 5 bases, with 14 bases lying between them. Germline V lookup: CDR1 MNHEY, CDR2 SMNVEV (reference sequence). The CDR3 loop reads CASSSGTQHNEQFF. CDR3 sequence (DNA): TGTGCCAGCAGCTCCGGGACACAACACAATGAGCAGTTCTTC.

The chain combines TRBV29-1 with TRBJ2-3; 8 bases agree with TRBD1. Unmatched junction bases numbered 4, after V lost 7 bases and J lost 1 base. CDR3 length: 13 residues. Germline V gene lookup returns CDR1 SQVTM and CDR2 ANQGSEA. The CDR3 protein is CSAYRGGTDTQYF. The CDR3 DNA reads as TGCAGCGCCTACAGGGGGGGCACAGATACGCAGTATTTT.

This sequence joins TRBV10-3 and TRBJ2-7; 9 bases align to TRBD1. CDR3 size: 17 residues. The V gene's germline CDR1 is ENHRY and CDR2 SYGVKD. V lost 2 bases and J lost 0; bases outside the gene matches: 8. CDR3 DNA: TGTGCCATCAGTGAGCCGGGACAGGGCCGGAGCTCCTACGAGCAGTACTTC. Translated: CAISEPGQGRSSYEQYF.

The CDR3, as DNA: TGTGCCAGCAGCTTCCGAACTAATGAAAAACTGTTTTTT. This encodes CASSFRTNEKLFF. The chain combines TRBV13 with TRBJ1-4, with D hard to call. V gave up 3 bases and J gave up 1 base, with 3 bases separating them. CDR3 length: 13 amino acids. From germline, CDR1 is PRHDT and CDR2 FYEKMQ (reference sequence). The full variable domain, with the rest looked up from reference TRBV13 and TRBJ1-4, is AAGVIQSPRHLIKEKRETATLKCYPIPRHDTVYWYQQGPGQDPQFLISFYEKMQSDKGSIPDRFSAQQFSDYHSELNMSSLELGDSALYFCASSFRTNEKLFFGSGTQLSVL.

The rearrangement links TRBV10-2 to TRBJ2-1; 14 bases are shared with TRBD2. The length of the CDR3 is 15 residues. Germline V gene data show CDR1 as WSHSY and CDR2 as SAAADI. V was pared by 6 bases and J by 9 bases, with 7 bases of the junction left unmatched. The CDR3 loop reads CASSGTSGSFSEQFF. In nucleotides, the CDR3 is TGCGCCAGCAGCGGGACTAGCGGGAGCTTTAGTGAGCAGTTCTTC.

This clone was found once. V and J are TRBV18 and TRBJ1-1, with 7 bases aligning to TRBD1. The CDR3 runs 17 residues. V shed 5 bases and J 0 bases; nucleotides not matched to a gene: 12. CDR1 is KGHSH, CDR2 LQKENI, per germline. The CDR3 sequence: CASSTESPGQMNTEAFF. In nucleotides, the CDR3 is TGTGCCAGCTCAACAGAATCACCGGGACAGATGAACACTGAAGCTTTCTTT. Together with reference TRBV18 and TRBJ1-1, the CDR3 gives the full variable domain: NAGVMQNPRHLVRRRGQEARLRCSPMKGHSHVYWYRQLPEEGLKFMVYLQKENIIDESGMPKERFSAEFPKEGPSILRIQQVVRGDSAAYFCASSTESPGQMNTEAFFGQGTRLTVV.

The CDR3 DNA reads TGTGCCAGCAGTGAGGCGGGGACTAGCGGGTACAATGAGCAGTTCTTC. Its translation: CASSEAGTSGYNEQFF. The genes are TRBV6-4 and TRBJ2-1, with 12 bases matching TRBD2. This CDR3 is 16 amino acids long. Germline V gene lookup returns CDR1 MRHNA and CDR2 SNTAGT. Trimming cost V 3 bases and J 4 bases; bases outside gene matches: 4.

The V gene is TRBV5-4, the J gene TRBJ1-1; TRBD1 agrees at 7 bases. Losses at the gene ends were 6 bases for V and 0 bases for J; bases not matched to a gene: 2. This CDR3 region has 13 residues. Germline lookup yields CDR1 SGHNT and CDR2 YYREEE (reference sequence). The CDR3 DNA is TGTGCCAGCACGGGACAGTTGAACACTGAAGCTTTCTTT. Protein: CASTGQLNTEAFF.

V usage is TRBV4-2 and J usage is TRBJ2-1; maybe TRBD2 (5 bases). V was trimmed by 8 bases and J by 4 bases, leaving 12 bases between them. The CDR3 spans 13 residues. Germline values: CDR1 LGHNA, CDR2 YNFKEQ. CDR3 amino acids: CASRQSGYNEQFF. CDR3 nucleotide sequence: TGTGCCAGCCGGCAGAGCGGTTACAATGAGCAGTTCTTC.

This clone has more than one count but fewer than ten. The chain joins TRBV2 to TRBJ2-7, with 10 bases aligning to TRBD2. The CDR3 has 12 residues. CDR1 and CDR2 from the germline V gene are SNHLY and FYNNEI. V trimming: 8 bases; J trimming: 5 bases; junction bases outside the gene matches: 3. CDR3 protein: CASLGTSDEQYF. The CDR3 DNA reads as TGTGCCAGCCTCGGGACTAGCGACGAGCAGTACTTC.

This chain uses TRBV7-9 with TRBJ1-1; 9 positions match TRBD1. The CDR3 has 16 amino acids. Losses at the gene ends were 5 bases for V and 1 base for J; bases not matched to a gene: 8. Germline V CDR1 and CDR2: SEHNR, FQNEAQ (reference sequence). The CDR3 spells CASSPFMGQGNTEAFF. The CDR3 DNA follows: TGTGCCAGCAGCCCCTTTATGGGACAGGGGAACACTGAAGCTTTCTTT.

This clone was seen a single time. This chain uses TRBV10-3 with TRBJ1-1, with 8 bases that match TRBD1. Germline trimming cut 6 bases from V and 5 bases from J; bases unmatched to any gene: 8. The CDR3 covers 14 residues. The germline V gene has CDR1 ENHRY and CDR2 SYGVKD. CDR3 in DNA: TGTGCCATCAGGCCGGGACAGGAGGGGACTGAAGCTTTCTTT. Its translation: CAIRPGQEGTEAFF.

This clone was counted a few times. CDR3 loop: CASSADSEMNTEAFF. CDR3 in DNA: TGCGCCAGCAGCGCGGACAGTGAAATGAACACTGAAGCTTTCTTT. The gene calls are TRBV5-1 and TRBJ1-1, with D perhaps TRBD1 (6 bases). This CDR3 contains 15 residues. CDR1 and CDR2 (germline): SGHRS, YFSETQ. V lost 4 bases and J 0 bases, leaving 13 bases between the germline ends.

The chain carries TRBV19 and TRBJ2-5; 7 positions match TRBD1. V gave up 5 bases and J gave up 3 bases; unmatched junction bases: 9. Germline lookup yields CDR1 LNHDA and CDR2 SQIVND (reference sequence). CDR3 length: 15 amino acids. The CDR3 spells CASSLRGPAKETQYF. The CDR3 DNA reads TGTGCCAGTAGTCTGAGGGGGCCGGCCAAAGAGACCCAGTACTTC.

The chain is built from TRBV30 and TRBJ1-4; D is undetermined. Trimming removed 4 bases from V and 0 bases from J, with 12 bases in between. The length of the CDR3 is 15 residues. CDR1 is GTSNPN and CDR2 is SVGIG in the germline V gene (reference sequence). The CDR3 loop is CAWTSWGATNEKLFF. In DNA, the CDR3 is TGTGCCTGGACTTCCTGGGGAGCAACTAATGAAAAACTGTTTTTT.

The chain joins TRBV6-1 to TRBJ2-3; no clear D. Germline V gene data show CDR1 as MNHNS and CDR2 as SASEGT. V lost 6 bases to trimming and J lost 1 base, with 14 bases between them. The CDR3 spans 15 residues. CDR3: CASRPPADRTDTQYF. CDR3 in DNA: TGTGCCAGCAGGCCCCCCGCGGATCGCACAGATACGCAGTATTTT.

This clone was observed a few times. The chain is built from TRBV28 and TRBJ2-7; 8 bases match TRBD1. J was trimmed by 0 bases and V by 8 bases; bases with no gene match: 6. The CDR3 is 14 residues long. Germline V CDR1 and CDR2: MDHEN, SYDVKM. CDR3 in amino acids: CASHAGTGSYEQYF. CDR3 bases: TGTGCCAGCCATGCCGGGACAGGCTCCTACGAGCAGTACTTC.

J is TRBJ2-7 and V is TRBV27; possibly TRBD1 for D (5 bases). The CDR3 spans 15 residues. CDR1 is MNHEY, CDR2 SMNVEV, per germline (reference sequence). The V end was cut by 6 bases, the J end by 9 bases, with 24 bases between. The CDR3 nucleotides read TGTGCCAGCAGACCCAACACAACTTGGGCAGGGTCGCAGTACTTC. Its protein product is CASRPNTTWAGSQYF.

V and J are TRBV6-6 and TRBJ2-7; D is perhaps TRBD1 (6 bases). V was clipped by 5 bases and J by 3 bases, with 11 bases between them. Per the germline V gene, CDR1 is MNHNY and CDR2 is SVGAGI (reference sequence). The CDR3 length is 13 residues. The CDR3 region is CASSPQQGYEQYF. CDR3 coding DNA: TGTGCCAGCAGTCCTCAACAGGGCTACGAGCAGTACTTC.